These 5 T cell receptor beta chains were sequenced from one sample in a study of CD8+ T cells in alopecia areata. RNA, once extracted, was reverse transcribed into cDNA for use as the sequencing template. Clones were read by immunoSEQ multiplex PCR, and TCRdb kept only the in-frame ones, dropping some. This sample has about 190,000 clones, with about 60% found just once. Stated treatment: oral pan-JAK inhibitor, 5-10 mg twice daily. The material sequenced was CD4+ T cells sorted from blood, taken at week 4, from a patient treated with tofacitinib. The source of these receptors is a human donor with alopecia areata.

This clone was counted a few times. The rearrangement uses TRBV7-2 and TRBJ2-1; 12 nucleotides line up with TRBD2. Germline CDR1 is SGHTA and CDR2 is FQGNSA. The ends lost 5 bases at V and 10 bases at J; junction bases unmatched: 6. The CDR3 is 14 amino acids. This chain's CDR3 is CASSRGLAGSEQFF. The CDR3 region has the DNA TGTGCCAGCAGCCGGGGACTAGCGGGCAGCGAGCAGTTCTTC. Drawing the rest from reference TRBV7-2 and TRBJ2-1, the complete variable domain is GAGVSQSPSNKVTEKGKDVELRCDPISGHTALYWYRQSLGQGLEFLIYFQGNSAPDKSGLPSDRFSAERTGGSVSTLTIQRTQQEDSAVYLCASSRGLAGSEQFFGPGTRLTVL.

This clone was detected only a few times. The chain links TRBV4-1 to TRBJ2-4; no definite D call. Trimming shortened V by 5 bases and J by 15 bases, and 14 bases separated the two germline ends. The CDR3 runs to 11 residues. Germline values: CDR1 MGHRA, CDR2 YSYEKL. Here the CDR3 reads CASSGKGPAYF. The CDR3 DNA is TGCGCCAGCAGCGGAAAGGGTCCCGCGTACTTC.

V is TRBV7-2 and J is TRBJ2-3, with a weak D call TRBD2 (6 bases). The CDR3 covers 16 residues. Germline lookup yields CDR1 SGHTA and CDR2 FQGNSA. Trimming pared 3 bases from V and 5 bases from J, leaving 18 bases between. CDR3 protein: CASSLNGRGTGDTQYF. For the CDR3, the DNA is TGTGCCAGCAGCTTGAACGGGAGAGGCACAGGAGATACGCAGTATTTT.

The chain is built from TRBV30 and TRBJ2-6; D possibly corresponds to TRBD2 (6 bases). The germline CDR1 and CDR2 sequences are GTSNPN and SVGIG (reference sequence). This CDR3 spans 15 amino acids. V was trimmed by 4 bases and J by 2 bases, leaving 12 bases between them. The CDR3 here is CAWIRRATGANVLTF. As DNA, the CDR3 is TGTGCCTGGATCCGGAGGGCTACTGGGGCCAACGTCCTGACTTTC. Combining the CDR3 with reference TRBV30 and TRBJ2-6 gives the whole variable domain SQTIHQWPATLVQPVGSPLSLECTVEGTSNPNLYWYRQAAGRGLQLLFYSVGIGQISSEVPQNLSASRPQDRQFILSSKKLLLSDSGFYLCAWIRRATGANVLTFGAGSRLTVL.

In this sample, this clone turned up a few times. The V gene is TRBV11-2, the J gene TRBJ2-5; maybe TRBD2 (5 bases). The germline CDR1 and CDR2 sequences are SGHAT and FQNNGV. Trimming took off 5 bases at V and 4 bases at J, with 8 bases between the two ends. This CDR3 is built from 12 residues. Here the CDR3 reads CASSPRGETQYF. The CDR3 coding sequence is TGTGCCAGCAGCCCCCGGGGAGAGACCCAGTACTTC.